This T cell receptor (beta chain) was identified in a study of blood T cells in healthy people across ages. The study's findings and limits: More naive CD4+ cells and higher diversity were found in long-lived than in aged donors.

The germline gives CDR1 SGHTA, CDR2 FQGNSA. The CDR3 consists of 13 residues. Each sample provided at least 5.5 micrograms of extracted total RNA. Points on this clonotype: The target antigen is unknown.

A sample-barcoded 5' primer and a J-beta primer mix were used in a second PCR of about 7 to 12 cycles. TCRdb reprocessed the 5' RACE reads with MiXCR, giving one entry per CDR3 protein. The sample has some 1.5 million distinct CDR3 sequences; 28% are singletons. The sequence was obtained from a woman aged 30 to 39 in good health. Sequencing was performed on blood. This chain uses TRBV7-2 with TRBJ1-1; 7 nucleotides align to TRBD1. CDR3 protein: CVTGEGMNTEAFF. The CDR3 DNA is TGTGTTACAGGGGAGGGTATGAACACTGAAGCTTTCTTT. The variable domain in full, completed from reference TRBV7-2 and TRBJ1-1, reads GAGVSQSPSNKVTEKGKDVELRCDPISGHTALYWYRQSLGQGLEFLIYFQGNSAPDKSGLPSDRFSAERTGGSVSTLTIQRTQQEDSAVYLCVTGEGMNTEAFFGQGTRLTVV.